What follows are 27 T cell receptor beta chains derived from one specimen sequenced in a study of PD-L1 blockade in urothelial cancer (dated by TCRdb to about 2017). Libraries came from the immunoSEQ multiplex PCR assay. The clones in this table, taken by TCRdb from immuneACCESS, are in-frame only. Not every clone is retained; where verified, under half of the shortfall comes from an unresolved V gene, and the cause of the rest is unknown. Across this sample there are about 71,000 clones, with around nine tenths seen only once. The ten largest clones add up to roughly 3.4% of the sample. The sequences come from PBMCs, collected around atezolizumab (anti-PD-L1) treatment. Source of these receptors: a man aged 55 to 69 with urothelial cancer.

This chain joins TRBV11-2 and TRBJ2-2; 9 bases match TRBD2. The ends lost 1 base at V and 4 bases at J; junction bases unmatched: 1. Germline loops: CDR1 SGHAT, CDR2 FQNNGV. The CDR3 has 15 amino acids. CDR3 region: CASSLVLAGTGELFF. CDR3 bases: TGTGCCAGCAGCTTAGTACTAGCGGGCACCGGGGAGCTGTTTTTT.

The chain has TRBV2 and TRBJ2-5; 8 bases fit TRBD1. This CDR3 is built from 13 residues. The J segment lost 5 bases and the V segment lost 7 bases, leaving 6 bases of the junction unmatched. The germline gives CDR1 SNHLY, CDR2 FYNNEI. The CDR3 bases are TGTGCCAGCATCGGAGACAGGGGCGAGACCCAGTACTTC. Amino acid sequence: CASIGDRGETQYF.

V is TRBV28 and J is TRBJ1-1; TRBD1 aligns across 8 bases. Trimming cost V 5 bases and J 6 bases; bases outside gene matches: 8. The V gene's germline CDR1 is MDHEN and CDR2 SYDVKM. The CDR3 is made up of 14 amino acids. The CDR3: CASSPGQGRAEAFF. CDR3 bases: TGTGCCAGCAGTCCAGGACAGGGTCGCGCTGAAGCTTTCTTT.

This clone was observed a single time. The V call is TRBV11-2, the J call TRBJ1-3; unclear D gene. The V end was cut by 5 bases, the J end by 0 bases, with 17 bases between. This CDR3 has 17 amino acids. Per germline, CDR1 SGHAT and CDR2 FQNNGV. The CDR3 reads CASSPPGRPSSGNTIYF. DNA for the CDR3: TGTGCCAGCAGCCCACCCGGTCGCCCAAGCTCTGGAAACACCATATATTTT.

The rearrangement joins TRBV7-2 to TRBJ2-1, with TRBD2 matching over 8 bases. The CDR3 runs to 17 residues. Germline values: CDR1 SGHTA, CDR2 FQGNSA. The V segment lost 3 bases and the J segment 0 bases; nucleotides outside the gene matches: 7. CDR3 amino acids: CASSFWLAGSSYNEQFF. For the CDR3, the DNA is TGTGCCAGCAGCTTCTGGTTAGCGGGAAGCTCCTACAATGAGCAGTTCTTC.

The chain links TRBV14 to TRBJ2-3; TRBD2 agrees at 7 bases. This CDR3 has 16 amino acids. Germline CDR1 is SGHDN and CDR2 is FVKESK. Trimming at V came to 0 bases and at J to 2 bases, leaving 5 bases not matched to a gene. This chain's CDR3 is CASSQDFGRITDTQYF. The CDR3 region has the DNA TGTGCCAGCAGCCAAGATTTCGGGAGGATCACAGATACGCAGTATTTT.

V and J are TRBV25-1 and TRBJ2-1; perhaps TRBD1 as D (6 bases). CDR3 length: 14 residues. V was trimmed by 8 bases and J by 2 bases, leaving 13 bases between them. CDR1 is MGHDK, CDR2 SYGVNS, per germline. The CDR3 bases are TGTGCCAGCGGACAGACAATTCCCTACAATGAGCAGTTCTTC. It yields the protein CASGQTIPYNEQFF.

The V call is TRBV28, the J call TRBJ2-7; 10 nucleotides align to TRBD2. This CDR3 has 16 amino acids. The V and J ends lost 3 bases and 3 bases, in that order; junction bases with no gene match: 8. Germline V CDR1 and CDR2: MDHEN, SYDVKM. The CDR3 DNA sequence: TGTGCCAGCAGTTTGAGCGGGAGGGCGGTTATCTACGAGCAGTACTTC. Translating it yields CASSLSGRAVIYEQYF.

V gene TRBV29-1 combines with J gene TRBJ2-1; D is uncertain. This CDR3 spans 11 amino acids. Deletions cut 4 bases from V and 9 bases from J, with 10 bases between. From germline, CDR1 is SQVTM and CDR2 ANQGSEA. The CDR3 spells CSVVGGTEQFF. In DNA form, the CDR3 reads TGCAGCGTTGTCGGCGGCACTGAGCAGTTCTTC.

The table lists this clone with a few counts. This chain links TRBV30 with TRBJ1-1; D might be TRBD1 (5 bases). V was shortened by 4 bases and J by 4 bases, with 13 bases between the two germline ends. There are 13 residues in the CDR3. Germline CDR1 reads GTSNPN; CDR2 reads SVGIG (reference sequence). The CDR3: CAWTTDSRTEAFF. CDR3 coding DNA: TGTGCCTGGACTACAGACAGTCGCACTGAAGCTTTCTTT. Using reference TRBV30 and TRBJ1-1 for the parts outside the CDR3, the full variable domain is SQTIHQWPATLVQPVGSPLSLECTVEGTSNPNLYWYRQAAGRGLQLLFYSVGIGQISSEVPQNLSASRPQDRQFILSSKKLLLSDSGFYLCAWTTDSRTEAFFGQGTRLTVV.

The chain employs TRBV5-1 and TRBJ2-1, with D maybe TRBD2 (6 bases). Germline lookup yields CDR1 SGHRS and CDR2 YFSETQ. V gave up 4 bases and J gave up 5 bases, with 19 bases separating them. This CDR3 comprises 16 residues. As DNA, the CDR3 is TGCGCCAGCAGCCTCCTGGGACTGGGGGGAAACAATGAGCAGTTCTTC. Protein: CASSLLGLGGNNEQFF.

The chain carries TRBV7-2 and TRBJ2-1; a weak D match, TRBD1 (6 bases). The CDR3 runs 12 residues. V shed 2 bases and J shed 7 bases, with 6 bases lying between them. The germline gives CDR1 SGHTA, CDR2 FQGNSA. This CDR3 is CASSLTGNEQFF. Written as DNA, the CDR3 is TGTGCCAGCAGCTTAACAGGGAATGAGCAGTTCTTC.

The rearrangement joins TRBV27 to TRBJ2-3; D perhaps matches TRBD2 (6 bases). Germline V CDR1 and CDR2: MNHEY, SMNVEV (reference sequence). CDR3 length equals 15 residues. Trimming stripped 7 bases from V and 2 bases from J, with 16 bases between. The DNA of the CDR3 is TGTGCCAGCACCGGGTGGGGGGATCACACAGATACGCAGTATTTT. It is translated as CASTGWGDHTDTQYF.

This clone occurred a few times. This rearrangement joins TRBV5-1 to TRBJ2-2; the D gene is possibly TRBD1 (6 bases). Looked up from germline, CDR1 is SGHRS and CDR2 is YFSETQ. This CDR3 region has 15 residues. With 2 bases removed from V and 4 bases from J, the gap between germline ends came to 12 bases. The CDR3 here is CASSLTGTFTGELFF. CDR3 sequence (DNA): TGCGCCAGCAGCTTAACCGGGACATTCACCGGGGAGCTGTTTTTT.

This chain joins TRBV7-9 and TRBJ2-1, with 11 positions matching TRBD2. This CDR3 is built from 15 residues. V lost 5 bases and J lost 4; bases outside the gene matches: 4. The germline gives CDR1 SEHNR, CDR2 FQNEAQ (reference sequence). In DNA, the CDR3 is TGTGCCAGCAGCAGTAGCGGGGGGGGTTACAATGAGCAGTTCTTC. It codes for CASSSSGGGYNEQFF.

This sequence joins TRBV5-1 and TRBJ2-6; 9 positions agree with TRBD2. The CDR3 covers 20 residues. Germline CDR1 reads SGHRS; CDR2 reads YFSETQ. Unmatched junction bases numbered 16, after V lost 4 bases and J lost 2 bases. CDR3 amino acids: CASSQTAGGAFSTGANVLTF. CDR3 DNA: TGCGCCAGCAGCCAAACTGCGGGGGGGGCTTTTTCTACTGGGGCCAACGTCCTGACTTTC.

The V gene is TRBV4-1, the J gene TRBJ2-1, with TRBD2 matching over 10 bases. CDR3 length: 17 residues. V shed 0 bases and J 4 bases; nucleotides not matched to a gene: 6. Germline V gives CDR1 MGHRA, CDR2 YSYEKL. The CDR3 region is CASSQEPSGGPYNEQFF. The CDR3 DNA sequence: TGCGCCAGCAGCCAAGAGCCTAGCGGGGGCCCATACAATGAGCAGTTCTTC.

V gene TRBV9 combines with J gene TRBJ2-7; possible D gene TRBD2, 5 bases. The V and J ends lost 0 bases and 1 base respectively, with 14 bases between them. The CDR3 runs to 16 residues. Germline loops: CDR1 SGDLS, CDR2 YYNGEE. The CDR3 region has the DNA TGTGCCAGCAGCGTAGGTATAGGGAGACGTTCCTACGAGCAGTACTTC. This encodes CASSVGIGRRSYEQYF.

This sequence joins TRBV7-9 and TRBJ1-2; D unresolved. CDR1 and CDR2 (germline): SEHNR, FQNEAQ (reference sequence). V lost 1 base and J lost 3, with 9 bases in between. The CDR3 loop spans 14 amino acids. CDR3 protein: CASSLGQAYYGYTF. In DNA, the CDR3 is TGTGCCAGCAGCTTAGGGCAGGCTTACTATGGCTACACCTTC.

The J gene is TRBJ2-4, the V gene TRBV5-6, with D hard to call. The germline V and J ends were trimmed by 2 bases and 0 bases, with 9 bases remaining between them. This CDR3 comprises 15 residues. Germline values: CDR1 SGHDT, CDR2 YYEEEE. DNA of the CDR3: TGTGCCAGCAGCTTAAGAAACTTAGCCAAAAACATTCAGTACTTC. Amino acid sequence: CASSLRNLAKNIQYF.

The chain recombines TRBV5-1 with TRBJ1-2; a possible D gene is TRBD1 (5 bases). Deletions cut 0 bases from V and 6 bases from J, with 12 bases between. The CDR3 runs 14 residues. The germline V gene encodes CDR1 SGHRS and CDR2 YFSETQ. CDR3 protein: CASSLDGGSDGYTF. CDR3 bases: TGCGCCAGCAGCTTGGACGGGGGGAGCGATGGCTACACCTTC. The whole variable domain, filled in from reference TRBV5-1 and TRBJ1-2, reads KAGVTQTPRYLIKTRGQQVTLSCSPISGHRSVSWYQQTPGQGLQFLFEYFSETQRNKGNFPGRFSGRQFSNSRSEMNVSTLELGDSALYLCASSLDGGSDGYTFGSGTRLTVV.

The chain uses TRBV19 and TRBJ1-3; 9 bases line up with TRBD1. The CDR3 spans 16 residues. The trim removed 6 bases at V and 1 base at J, leaving 7 bases unmatched. Germline assignment: CDR1 LNHDA and CDR2 SQIVND (reference sequence). The CDR3 DNA reads as TGTGCCAGTAGGGGGACAGGGTCTTTGTCTGGAAACACCATATATTTT. This encodes CASRGTGSLSGNTIYF.

The genes are TRBV2 and TRBJ1-4; TRBD1 agrees at 7 bases. The CDR3 has 15 residues. The trim removed 1 base at V and 5 bases at J, leaving 4 bases unmatched. Germline V gene lookup returns CDR1 SNHLY and CDR2 FYNNEI. The CDR3 region has the DNA TGTGCCAGCAGTGAAGAACAGGGGCAGAATGAAAAACTGTTTTTT. This translates into CASSEEQGQNEKLFF.

This clone appeared once. The CDR3 DNA sequence: TGTGCCATCAGCAGTAATAGCGGCCAAGAGACCCAGTACTTC. Translated: CAISSNSGQETQYF. The chain recombines TRBV10-3 with TRBJ2-5; D possibly corresponds to TRBD2 (6 bases). Trimming stripped 6 bases from V and 1 base from J, with 12 bases between. Germline lookup yields CDR1 ENHRY and CDR2 SYGVKD. This CDR3 spans 14 amino acids.

The chain is built from TRBV4-1 and TRBJ2-5; perhaps TRBD1 as D (6 bases). Per the germline V gene, CDR1 is MGHRA and CDR2 is YSYEKL. Trimming stripped 1 base from V and 5 bases from J, with 14 bases between. The CDR3 consists of 15 residues. In DNA form, the CDR3 reads TGCGCCAGCAGCCAAGGAGACAGGTCTCCGGAGACCCAGTACTTC. It codes for CASSQGDRSPETQYF.

V usage is TRBV18 and J usage is TRBJ2-7; D not certain. CDR3 size: 11 residues. V shed 3 bases and J shed 6 bases, with 6 bases lying between them. From germline, CDR1 is KGHSH and CDR2 LQKENI. CDR3 nucleotide sequence: TGTGCCAGCTCACCGGGCCCCGAGCAGTACTTC. This gives the protein CASSPGPEQYF.

The V call is TRBV9, the J call TRBJ2-3; the match to TRBD1 covers 7 bases. This CDR3 is 14 amino acids long. Germline values: CDR1 SGDLS, CDR2 YYNGEE. J was trimmed by 4 bases and V by 3 bases; bases with no gene match: 5. CDR3 nucleotide sequence: TGTGCCAGCAGCGCCGACAGGGTCCCAGATACGCAGTATTTT. This gives the protein CASSADRVPDTQYF.